The rows below give T cell receptor beta chains drawn from one sample of a study of blood T cell repertoires in COVID-19. Some clones are missing from TCRdb's copy, which holds only in-frame ones; the method was immunoSEQ multiplex PCR. The sample lists 100,000 to 150,000 clones, 84% seen once, with under 1.5% in the top ten. Sequencing was carried out using peripheral blood. The source of these receptors is a man in his 60s with acute or convalescent COVID-19. The CDR3 runs from the conserved cysteine through the conserved F or W. A D gene is named only where the DNA matches it firmly. Expanded clones get a size class; other rows say once, few or many, or leave the size out.

>TRBV5-6|.|.|TRBJ2-3
CASSFSGTDTQYF
TGTGCCAGCAGCTTCTCGGGCACAGATACGCAGTATTTT
>TRBV4-1|.|.|TRBJ1-3
CASSLTGYASGNTIYF
TGCGCCAGCAGTCTGACAGGTTATGCTTCTGGAAACACCATATATTTT
>TRBV19|.|.|TRBJ1-2
CASSIAGDYGYTF
TGTGCCAGTAGTATCGCGGGGGATTATGGCTACACCTTC
>TRBV12-5|.|.|TRBJ2-3
CASGLGLADTQYF
TGTGCTAGTGGTTTGGGATTAGCAGATACGCAGTATTTT
>TRBV2|.|.|TRBJ2-7
CASSPGQGSYEQYF
TGTGCCAGCAGCCCCGGGCAGGGCTCCTACGAGCAGTACTTC
>TRBV23-1|TRBD1|.|TRBJ1-3
CASIPGQFLFSGNTIYF
TGCGCCAGCATACCGGGACAGTTTCTCTTCTCTGGAAACACCATATATTTT
>TRBV3-1/TRBV3-2|.|.|TRBJ2-3
CASSPRGREVRSTDTQYF
TGTGCCAGCAGCCCCCGGGGAAGGGAAGTACGTAGCACAGATACGCAGTATTTT
>TRBV7-3|TRBD2|few|TRBJ2-1
CASSQNPGVAGEEQFF
TGTGCCAGCAGCCAGAACCCGGGGGTAGCGGGAGAAGAGCAGTTCTTC
>TRBV7-9|TRBD1|once|TRBJ2-3
CASSQGGQGTYTQYF
TGTGCCAGCAGCCAAGGGGGACAGGGCACGTATACGCAGTATTTT
>TRBV5-4|TRBD2|.|TRBJ2-1
CASSFWTSGYNEQFF
TGTGCCAGCAGCTTCTGGACTAGCGGTTACAATGAGCAGTTCTTC
>TRBV29-1|TRBD1|.|TRBJ1-1
CSVVQGARNTEAFF
TGCAGCGTAGTACAGGGGGCGAGAAACACTGAAGCTTTCTTT
>TRBV24-1|TRBD1|.|TRBJ2-5
CATSDPARGTGETQYF
TGTGCCACCAGTGATCCGGCCAGGGGGACGGGTGAGACCCAGTACTTC
>TRBV5-1|.|.|TRBJ2-2
CASSLTMTAGELFF
TGCGCCAGCAGCTTGACTATGACAGCCGGGGAGCTGTTTTTT
>TRBV6-5|TRBD1|.|TRBJ2-5
CASRNRGEETQYF
TGTGCCAGCAGAAACAGGGGTGAAGAGACCCAGTACTTC
>TRBV19|TRBD2|.|TRBJ2-3
CASSREALADTQYF
TGTGCCAGTAGTCGGGAGGCCTTAGCGGATACGCAGTATTTT
>TRBV30|.|.|TRBJ2-5
CAWSSGQETQYF
TGTGCCTGGAGTTCAGGCCAAGAGACCCAGTACTTC
>TRBV7-2|TRBD2|.|TRBJ2-1
CASSLASGGAPYNEQFF
TGTGCCAGCAGCTTAGCCAGCGGGGGGGCCCCCTACAATGAGCAGTTCTTC
>TRBV12-5|.|.|TRBJ2-7
CASGLVLHEQYF
TGTGCTAGTGGTTTGGTACTCCACGAGCAGTACTTC
>TRBV2|.|.|TRBJ2-1
CASRLLSGEQFF
TGTGCCAGCAGGCTCCTATCAGGGGAGCAGTTCTTC
>TRBV10-2|.|few|TRBJ2-5
CASTEDSQETQYF
TGCGCCAGCACTGAGGACAGCCAAGAGACCCAGTACTTC
>TRBV28|TRBD1|.|TRBJ1-6
CASRPGQGENSPLHF
TGTGCCAGCAGGCCCGGACAGGGCGAGAATTCACCCCTCCACTTT
>TRBV18|.|.|TRBJ1-4
CASSPRGQTEEKLFF
TGTGCCAGCTCACCAAGGGGTCAGACAGAGGAAAAACTGTTTTTT
>TRBV5-1|.|.|TRBJ2-7
CASSHYERISTYEQYF
TGCGCCAGCAGCCACTATGAACGGATTTCAACCTACGAGCAGTACTTC
>TRBV6-5|TRBD1|.|TRBJ1-5
CASRRDRTNQPQHF
TGTGCCAGCAGGCGGGACAGGACCAATCAGCCCCAGCATTTT
>TRBV3-1/TRBV3-2|TRBD1|.|TRBJ2-7
CASSHGTAGEQYF
TGTGCCAGCAGCCATGGGACAGCCGGCGAGCAGTACTTC
>TRBV19|.|.|TRBJ2-2
CATSPSGTGELFF
TGTGCCACCTCCCCTTCGGGGACCGGGGAGCTGTTTTTT
>TRBV7-6|TRBD1|.|TRBJ2-7
CASSLGSRDSSYEQYF
TGTGCCAGCAGCTTAGGATCCAGGGACAGCTCCTACGAGCAGTACTTC
>TRBV5-1|.|once|TRBJ1-3
CASSLSGALGNTIYF
TGCGCCAGCAGCCTCTCAGGGGCATTAGGAAACACCATATATTTT
>TRBV5-8|TRBD2|.|TRBJ2-3
CASSFDGGALTDTQYF
TGTGCCAGCAGCTTTGACGGGGGGGCACTGACAGATACGCAGTATTTT
>TRBV28|.|.|TRBJ2-1
CASRPVGSSYNEQFF
TGTGCCAGCAGGCCCGTGGGGAGCTCCTACAATGAGCAGTTCTTC
>TRBV6-5|.|.|TRBJ1-5
CASMLRQETNQPQHF
TGTGCCAGCATGCTGAGACAGGAGACAAATCAGCCCCAGCATTTT
>TRBV24-1|TRBD1|.|TRBJ1-2
CATSDRTGANYGYTF
TGTGCCACCAGTGACCGAACAGGGGCGAACTATGGCTACACCTTC
>TRBV2|.|few|TRBJ1-2
CASSVGQPNYGYTF
TGTGCCAGCAGTGTAGGACAGCCTAACTATGGCTACACCTTC
>TRBV19|.|.|TRBJ1-3
CASRTGVSGNTIYF
TGTGCCAGTCGAACAGGAGTCTCGGGAAACACCATATATTTT
>TRBV6-5|TRBD1|.|TRBJ2-7
CASSSTGVREQYF
TGTGCCAGCAGTTCGACAGGGGTGCGCGAGCAGTACTTC
>TRBV10-2|.|.|TRBJ2-7
CASRLAEVGEQYF
TGCGCCAGCAGACTAGCCGAGGTGGGGGAGCAGTACTTC
>TRBV11-2|TRBD1|few|TRBJ2-5
CASSRQGQETQYF
TGTGCCAGCAGCCGACAGGGCCAAGAGACCCAGTACTTC
>TRBV30|.|.|TRBJ1-6
CAWSDQGSSYNSPLHF
TGTGCCTGGAGTGACCAGGGGAGCTCCTATAATTCACCCCTCCACTTT
>TRBV4-2|.|few|TRBJ2-2
CASSQDLDRELFF
TGTGCCAGCAGCCAAGATTTGGACAGGGAGCTGTTTTTT
>TRBV5-6|TRBD1|once|TRBJ1-1
CASRFTGDTEAFF
TGTGCCAGCAGGTTCACAGGGGACACTGAAGCTTTCTTT
>TRBV5-1|.|few|TRBJ1-6
CASSLDGTFRGTYNSPLHF
TGCGCCAGCAGCTTGGATGGAACGTTTAGGGGCACCTATAATTCACCCCTCCACTTT
>TRBV27|.|once|TRBJ1-2
CASSLQGVDGYTF
TGTGCCAGCAGTTTACAGGGTGTAGATGGCTACACCTTC
>TRBV7-2|.|.|TRBJ1-2
CASSFRQLRGYTF
TGTGCCAGCAGCTTTCGACAGTTGAGAGGCTACACCTTC
>TRBV18|.|.|TRBJ1-6
CASSVLSGQNNSPLHF
TGTGCCAGCTCAGTTCTATCCGGACAGAATAATTCACCCCTCCACTTT
>TRBV11-2|.|.|TRBJ2-7
CASSLEPGLLYEQYF
TGTGCCAGCAGCTTAGAACCCGGACTCCTATACGAGCAGTACTTC
>TRBV27|TRBD1|few|TRBJ1-2
CASSFGQGQRDGYTF
TGTGCCAGCAGTTTTGGACAGGGGCAAAGGGATGGCTACACCTTC
>TRBV7-2|.|.|TRBJ1-1
CASSLVRDTEAFF
TGTGCCAGCAGCTTAGTCAGGGACACTGAAGCTTTCTTT